The 3 T cell receptor beta chains below come from one sample, sequenced in a study of early T cells in non-severe SARS-CoV-2 infection (dated by TCRdb to about 2021). Library preparation employed 5' RACE. The sample was run on a NextSeq 500. TCRdb applied fastp at Q25 and MiXCR to the public reads, then kept only in-frame beta chains. CDR3 protein duplicates are merged, each entry listing the most common genes and DNA. The sample table records some 66,000 distinct CDR3 sequences; approximately 8.3% of these occur just once. Of the sample, under 4% is held by the ten largest clones. Sample: whole blood. Receptors originate from an adult who was a healthcare worker with PCR-confirmed SARS-CoV-2 infection or an uninfected control (not recorded which).

The chain employs TRBV25-1 and TRBJ2-5; D gene unclear. Trimming removed 7 bases from V and 5 bases from J, with 8 bases in between. CDR1 is MGHDK, CDR2 SYGVNS, per germline. CDR3 length: 11 residues. The CDR3, as DNA: TGTGCCAGCATGAACTTGGAGACCCAGTACTTC. Translating gives CASMNLETQYF.

The chain uses TRBV20-1 and TRBJ2-2; a weak D match, TRBD1 (5 bases). The CDR3 consists of 14 residues. Germline values: CDR1 DFQATT, CDR2 SNEGSKA (reference sequence). The V and J ends lost 5 bases and 2 bases respectively, with 12 bases between them. As DNA, the CDR3 is TGCAGTGCTTTTAACGACAGAAACACCGGGGAGCTGTTTTTT. Protein: CSAFNDRNTGELFF.

This clonotype came up a few times. The chain couples TRBV20-1 to TRBJ2-7; tentatively, D is TRBD1 (5 bases). The ends were cut back, 1 base at V and 1 base at J, with 11 bases in the middle. Germline CDR1 and CDR2: DFQATT and SNEGSKA (reference sequence). The CDR3 has 14 amino acids. The CDR3 DNA reads TGCAGTGCTAGAGCCCCGGCAGGGTCCTACGAGCAGTACTTC. The encoded protein is CSARAPAGSYEQYF.